The 23 T cell receptor beta chains given below trace back to one sample, sequenced in a study of cytomegalovirus exposure and HLA in healthy donors. This PCR relied on a set of 60 Vbeta primers and 13 Jbeta primers. Clones were read by immunoSEQ multiplex PCR, and TCRdb kept only the in-frame ones, dropping some. The sample data list approximately 58,000 clones. The sample was PBMCs. These receptors were collected from a woman under 30 in good health and CMV-seronegative.

This chain uses TRBV18 with TRBJ1-6; D unclear. Trimming removed 3 bases from V and 6 bases from J, with 12 bases in between. The length of the CDR3 is 15 residues. Germline CDR1 reads KGHSH; CDR2 reads LQKENI. CDR3 in amino acids: CASSPGLETNSPLHF. DNA of the CDR3: TGTGCCAGCTCACCCGGACTGGAGACTAATTCACCCCTCCACTTT.

The chain couples TRBV14 to TRBJ2-5, with 10 nucleotides matching TRBD2. The germline V gene has CDR1 SGHDN and CDR2 FVKESK. This CDR3 spans 15 amino acids. V was pared by 4 bases and J by 5 bases, with 7 bases of the junction left unmatched. CDR3 amino acids: CASSPWTSGPETQYF. As DNA, the CDR3 is TGTGCCAGCAGCCCGTGGACTAGCGGCCCGGAGACCCAGTACTTC.

This chain joins TRBV13 and TRBJ1-1, with D tentatively TRBD1 (6 bases). Trimming removed 3 bases at V and 1 base at J, with 15 bases between. CDR1 and CDR2 from the germline V gene are PRHDT and FYEKMQ (reference sequence). The CDR3 has 16 residues. CDR3 residues: CASSFSMGHQNTEAFF. The DNA for the CDR3 is TGTGCCAGCAGCTTCTCTATGGGACATCAGAACACTGAAGCTTTCTTT. Full variable domain (rest looked up from reference TRBV13 and TRBJ1-1): AAGVIQSPRHLIKEKRETATLKCYPIPRHDTVYWYQQGPGQDPQFLISFYEKMQSDKGSIPDRFSAQQFSDYHSELNMSSLELGDSALYFCASSFSMGHQNTEAFFGQGTRLTVV.

This chain joins TRBV7-9 and TRBJ1-2; the match to TRBD1 covers 9 bases. This CDR3 region has 16 residues. Germline assignment: CDR1 SEHNR and CDR2 FQNEAQ (reference sequence). With 4 bases clipped from V and 2 bases from J, the junction kept 8 bases outside the gene matches. In DNA, the CDR3 is TGTGCCAGCAGCTCACTCCCCGGACAGGGGAACTATGGCTACACCTTC. The encoded protein is CASSSLPGQGNYGYTF.

This chain links TRBV10-3 with TRBJ2-3, with a weak D call TRBD2 (6 bases). Germline V gene sequence: CDR1 ENHRY, CDR2 SYGVKD. The CDR3 spans 14 residues. The V and J ends lost 4 bases and 0 bases respectively, with 8 bases between them. In DNA, the CDR3 is TGTGCCATCAGTGTTAGCGGTAGCACAGATACGCAGTATTTT. Its protein is CAISVSGSTDTQYF.

The V call is TRBV6-1, the J call TRBJ1-4, with D perhaps matching TRBD1 (5 bases). Germline V gives CDR1 MNHNS, CDR2 SASEGT. V was pared by 8 bases and J by 5 bases, with 18 bases between. This CDR3 spans 15 amino acids. CDR3 sequence reads: CASRPLGLRNEKLFF. The CDR3 nucleotides are TGTGCCAGCCGACCCTTGGGACTAAGGAATGAAAAACTGTTTTTT.

V usage is TRBV2 and J usage is TRBJ2-3; TRBD2 is a possible D gene (5 bases). Germline V gene data show CDR1 as SNHLY and CDR2 as FYNNEI. Trimming took off 0 bases at V and 5 bases at J, with 12 bases between the two ends. This CDR3 comprises 15 residues. The CDR3 loop is CASSEAVDFEDTQYF. CDR3 bases: TGTGCCAGCAGTGAAGCTGTGGACTTTGAAGATACGCAGTATTTT.

The chain couples TRBV10-2 to TRBJ2-3; possible D gene TRBD2, 6 bases. CDR1 and CDR2 (germline): WSHSY, SAAADI. V lost 6 bases and J lost 7, with 8 bases in between. The CDR3 has 11 amino acids. The CDR3 DNA reads TGCGCCAGCAGCCTAGCGAATACGCAGTATTTT. It yields the protein CASSLANTQYF.

Of note for this clone: Distinct nucleotide sequences in the sample also encode this CDR3. The rearrangement joins TRBV7-9 to TRBJ1-2, with TRBD1 matching over 8 bases. V gave up 1 base and J gave up 7 bases; unmatched junction bases: 5. CDR3 length equals 14 residues. CDR1 is SEHNR, CDR2 FQNEAQ, per germline (reference sequence). Here the CDR3 reads CASSLGRGHGGYTF. For the CDR3, the DNA is TGTGCCAGCAGCTTAGGCAGGGGGCACGGTGGCTACACCTTC.

The chain combines TRBV6-6 with TRBJ1-5; no clear D. V lost 4 bases, J lost 5 bases, and 9 bases lay in between. Germline V gene data show CDR1 as MNHNY and CDR2 as SVGAGI (reference sequence). This CDR3 is built from 13 residues. In DNA, the CDR3 is TGTGCCAGCAGTTTGGGTCAGGATCAGCCCCAGCATTTT. Protein product: CASSLGQDQPQHF.

V and J are TRBV6-6 and TRBJ1-2; 9 bases match TRBD1. The CDR3 has 14 amino acids. From germline, CDR1 is MNHNY and CDR2 SVGAGI (reference sequence). V trimming: 6 bases; J trimming: 5 bases; junction bases outside the gene matches: 7. The CDR3 coding sequence is TGTGCCAGCAGGGCCGGGACAGGGTCGTATGGCTACACCTTC. It yields the protein CASRAGTGSYGYTF.

The chain employs TRBV7-9 and TRBJ2-5; no firm D call. CDR1 is SEHNR, CDR2 FQNEAQ, per germline (reference sequence). This CDR3 has 11 residues. With 2 bases removed from V and 5 bases from J, the gap between germline ends came to 3 bases. The CDR3 protein is CASSLQETQYF. CDR3 coding DNA: TGTGCCAGCAGCTTACAGGAGACCCAGTACTTC.

In regard to this clone: A junction boundary mismatches the germline segment, possibly from a read error. The chain links TRBV30 to TRBJ2-3, with a possible D match to TRBD1 (6 bases). This CDR3 has 15 amino acids. CDR1 and CDR2 (germline): GTSNPN, SVGIG (reference sequence). The CDR3 loop is CAWSTGQERTDKQYF. The CDR3 DNA follows: TGTGCCTGGAGTACGGGACAAGAAAGGACAGATAAGCAGTATTTT.

This chain connects TRBV5-6 to TRBJ2-7; D unclear. The CDR3 length is 12 residues. V lost 0 bases and J lost 7, with 8 bases in between. Germline V lookup: CDR1 SGHDT, CDR2 YYEEEE. The CDR3 here is CASSLGLDEQYF. The CDR3 DNA reads TGTGCCAGCAGCTTGGGTCTAGATGAGCAGTACTTC.

This sequence joins TRBV4-2 and TRBJ2-5, with 10 bases matching TRBD2. Germline-derived CDR1 and CDR2 are LGHNA and YNFKEQ. The CDR3 is 16 residues long. V gave up 0 bases and J gave up 2 bases; unmatched junction bases: 3. The CDR3 sequence is CASSQETSGVQETQYF. The CDR3 bases are TGTGCCAGCAGCCAAGAAACTAGCGGGGTGCAAGAGACCCAGTACTTC.

This chain joins TRBV6-6 and TRBJ2-7; 12 positions agree with TRBD1. V lost 2 bases to trimming and J lost 6 bases; unmatched junction nucleotides: 2. From germline, CDR1 is MNHNY and CDR2 SVGAGI (reference sequence). This CDR3 has 14 residues. The CDR3 region is CASSYGTGGGEQYF. The CDR3 DNA reads TGTGCCAGCAGTTACGGGACAGGGGGCGGCGAGCAGTACTTC.

This chain links TRBV20-1 with TRBJ1-1, with D possibly being TRBD1 (5 bases). The germline V gene has CDR1 DFQATT and CDR2 SNEGSKA (reference sequence). Trimming left V 6 bases short and J 11 bases short, with 10 bases between. The CDR3 loop spans 9 amino acids. CDR3 nucleotide sequence: TGCAGTGCCGGGGGGTACGCTTTCTTT. As protein: CSAGGYAFF.

The rearrangement links TRBV19 to TRBJ1-2; D is unresolved. Trimming took off 3 bases at V and 0 bases at J, with 11 bases between the two ends. The length of the CDR3 is 15 residues. The germline gives CDR1 LNHDA, CDR2 SQIVND (reference sequence). The CDR3 loop is CASSISGGSNYGYTF. CDR3 bases: TGTGCCAGTAGTATTTCTGGCGGATCTAACTATGGCTACACCTTC.

This chain connects TRBV2 to TRBJ1-6; 9 bases agree with TRBD1. Trimming cost V 4 bases and J 14 bases; bases outside gene matches: 6. Germline values: CDR1 SNHLY, CDR2 FYNNEI. The CDR3 loop spans 13 amino acids. The CDR3 bases are TGTGCCAGCAGTGCTTGGACAGGGGAAACCCTCCACTTT. This gives the protein CASSAWTGETLHF.

The J gene is TRBJ1-1, the V gene TRBV4-2; possible D gene TRBD1, 6 bases. The germline CDR1 and CDR2 sequences are LGHNA and YNFKEQ. The length of the CDR3 is 12 residues. V dropped 0 bases and J dropped 11 bases, with 10 bases sitting between them. In DNA form, the CDR3 reads TGTGCCAGCAGCCAAGATTCAGGGGAGGCTTTCTTT. It specifies CASSQDSGEAFF.

This chain uses TRBV4-1 with TRBJ2-7, with 8 bases aligning to TRBD1. V lost 0 bases, J lost 6 bases, and 7 bases stayed unmatched. This CDR3 spans 15 amino acids. Germline V gene sequence: CDR1 MGHRA, CDR2 YSYEKL. CDR3 protein: CASSQEYTGGTEQYF. The DNA for the CDR3 is TGCGCCAGCAGCCAAGAGTACACAGGGGGTACCGAGCAGTACTTC.

The CDR3 DNA reads TGTGCCAGCTCACCAGCGATGGCGGGCACTGAAGCTTTCTTT. It translates to CASSPAMAGTEAFF. This sequence joins TRBV18 and TRBJ1-1, with D hard to call. The germline gives CDR1 KGHSH, CDR2 LQKENI. The CDR3 runs 14 residues. Trimming removed 2 bases at V and 4 bases at J, with 11 bases between.

This chain links TRBV29-1 with TRBJ1-2; 7 nucleotides match TRBD1. Germline values: CDR1 SQVTM, CDR2 ANQGSEA. The CDR3 totals 11 residues. The V gene end was trimmed by 5 bases and the J gene end by 6 bases; junction bases not matched to a gene: 3. Written as DNA, the CDR3 is TGCAGCGTTCGACAGGGAGATGGCTACACCTTC. The encoded protein is CSVRQGDGYTF. The full variable domain, with the rest looked up from reference TRBV29-1 and TRBJ1-2, is SAVISQKPSRDICQRGTSLTIQCQVDSQVTMMFWYRQQPGQSLTLIATANQGSEATYESGFVIDKFPISRPNLTFSTLTVSNMSPEDSSIYLCSVRQGDGYTFGSGTRLTVV.